The rows below give T cell receptor beta chains drawn from one sample of a study of blood T cell repertoires in COVID-19. The method was immunoSEQ multiplex PCR; TCRdb's version includes in-frame clones alone and lacks a portion of them. The top ten clones hold around 8.7% of a sample with hundreds of thousands of clones, more than 70% of them seen once. Input material: peripheral blood. The receptors were gathered from a woman aged 50 to 60 with acute or convalescent COVID-19. The CDR3 runs from the conserved cysteine through the conserved F or W. Each record gives: D gene, J gene, clone size, V gene, CDR3 length, CDR3 protein, CDR3 DNA. The D gene is left open where the match is weak. Rows may omit the clone size; those that give it use once, few, many or a size class.

>TRBD2|TRBJ2-3|NA|TRBV2|14
CASSSGTSADTQYF
TGTGCCAGCAGTTCCGGGACTAGCGCAGATACGCAGTATTTT
>TRBD2|TRBJ2-7|few|TRBV5-1|16
CASTVAGGPSLHEQYF
TGCGCCAGCACCGTAGCGGGAGGGCCTTCTTTGCACGAGCAGTACTTC
>NA|TRBJ1-2|NA|TRBV28|13
CASRGGVGYGYTF
TGTGCCAGCCGAGGGGGGGTGGGCTATGGCTACACCTTC
>NA|TRBJ1-1|NA|TRBV27|13
CASQALENTEAFF
TGTGCCAGTCAGGCTCTGGAGAACACTGAAGCTTTCTTT
>NA|TRBJ2-7|NA|TRBV27|15
CASSLFYRGSYEQYF
TGTGCCAGCAGCCTATTTTATCGGGGATCCTACGAGCAGTACTTC
>NA|TRBJ1-1|NA|TRBV5-1|15
CASSLAVGGEGEAFF
TGCGCCAGCAGCTTGGCCGTCGGGGGAGAAGGTGAAGCTTTCTTT
>NA|TRBJ2-1|NA|TRBV6-1|14
CASSDHTGIDEQFF
TGTGCCAGCAGTGACCACACAGGGATAGATGAGCAGTTCTTC
>NA|TRBJ2-2|NA|TRBV13|16
CASSQGASGTSGELFF
TGTGCCAGCAGCCAGGGGGCTAGCGGGACGAGCGGGGAGCTGTTTTTT
>NA|TRBJ1-2|NA|TRBV19|14
CASSIVALGEGYTF
TGTGCCAGTAGTATAGTGGCTCTGGGAGAAGGCTACACCTTC
>NA|TRBJ1-1|NA|TRBV6-5|16
CASSYLQNRVGTEAFF
TGTGCCAGCAGTTACCTACAAAACAGGGTTGGCACTGAAGCTTTCTTT
>NA|TRBJ1-1|NA|TRBV21-1|17
CASSKAGPGDMNTEAFF
TGTGCCAGCAGCAAAGCGGGGCCCGGGGACATGAACACTGAAGCTTTCTTT
>NA|TRBJ2-1|once|TRBV5-1|15
CASSYNGSPVDEQFF
TGCGCCAGCAGCTATAACGGGTCACCCGTCGATGAGCAGTTCTTC
>TRBD2|TRBJ2-2|NA|TRBV19|17
CASSLRLAGTNTGELFF
TGTGCCAGTAGTCTAAGACTAGCGGGCACGAACACCGGGGAGCTGTTTTTT
>NA|TRBJ2-7|NA|TRBV25-1|12
CASRFDRYEQYF
TGTGCCAGCAGATTCGACAGGTACGAGCAGTACTTC
>NA|TRBJ2-2|NA|TRBV24-1|16
CATSDPGQANTGELFF
TGTGCCACCAGTGACCCGGGACAAGCGAACACCGGGGAGCTGTTTTTT
>NA|TRBJ2-6|NA|TRBV30|14
CAWSVRSGANVLTF
TGTGCCTGGAGTGTGCGGTCTGGGGCCAACGTCCTGACTTTC
>NA|TRBJ2-3|NA|TRBV5-6|16
CASSFAVQTSTDTQYF
TGTGCCAGCAGCTTTGCAGTGCAGACTAGCACAGATACGCAGTATTTT
>NA|TRBJ2-1|NA|TRBV29-1|14
CSVLGHSGWDEQFF
TGCAGCGTCCTAGGTCATTCAGGGTGGGATGAGCAGTTCTTC
>TRBD1|TRBJ2-1|NA|TRBV27|17
CASSFFRTGQALNEQFF
TGTGCCAGCAGTTTTTTTCGGACAGGGCAAGCCCTCAATGAGCAGTTCTTC
>TRBD2|TRBJ2-7|once|TRBV27|13
CATQGLAPYEQYF
TGTGCCACCCAGGGACTAGCGCCCTACGAGCAGTACTTC
>TRBD2|TRBJ2-1|NA|TRBV28|19
CASSSLKSRLAGPRGEQFF
TGTGCCAGCAGTTCCCTGAAATCCCGACTAGCGGGACCGAGGGGGGAGCAGTTCTTC
>NA|TRBJ1-1|NA|TRBV5-1|13
CASSLGSRERAFF
TGCGCCAGCAGCCTCGGGTCTCGGGAACGTGCTTTCTTT
>TRBD1|TRBJ1-3|NA|TRBV5-1|15
CASSRQGQTGNTIYF
TGCGCCAGCAGCCGACAGGGACAGACTGGAAACACCATATATTTT
>NA|TRBJ1-1|NA|TRBV14|17
CASSQVGHLPVNTEAFF
TGTGCCAGCAGCCAAGTGGGACACCTTCCCGTGAACACTGAAGCTTTCTTT
>TRBD2|TRBJ2-5|NA|TRBV9|18
CASSVGLAAWVWGETQYF
TGTGCCAGCAGCGTAGGACTAGCGGCTTGGGTATGGGGAGAGACCCAGTACTTC
>NA|TRBJ2-5|NA|TRBV5-1|15
CASSPGNSGAETQYF
TGCGCCAGCAGCCCGGGGAACAGCGGAGCTGAGACCCAGTACTTC
>NA|TRBJ2-1|NA|TRBV5-1|13
CASSPQGRNEQFF
TGCGCCAGCAGCCCCCAGGGAAGGAATGAGCAGTTCTTC
>TRBD2|TRBJ2-3|NA|TRBV18|17
CASSPKGSGRGTDTQYF
TGTGCCAGCTCACCAAAGGGGAGCGGGAGAGGAACAGATACGCAGTATTTT
>TRBD1|TRBJ1-6|NA|TRBV3-1/TRBV3-2|16
CASSQDPGGYHSPLHF
TGTGCCAGCAGCCAAGATCCAGGGGGCTATCATTCACCCCTCCACTTT
>NA|TRBJ1-1|NA|TRBV5-1|14
CASSAGESNTEAFF
TGCGCCAGCAGCGCAGGGGAGTCGAACACTGAAGCTTTCTTT
>NA|TRBJ1-2|NA|TRBV28|15
CASTPLRGGGYGYTF
TGTGCCAGCACGCCCCTTCGGGGAGGGGGCTATGGCTACACCTTC
>NA|TRBJ1-5|NA|TRBV6-5|15
CASSYSYRAEQPQHF
TGTGCCAGCAGTTACTCTTACAGGGCTGAACAGCCCCAGCATTTT
>TRBD1|TRBJ2-2|NA|TRBV3-1/TRBV3-2|15
CASSPSDRRSGELFF
TGTGCCAGCAGTCCCTCGGACAGGCGCTCCGGGGAGCTGTTTTTT
>NA|TRBJ2-3|NA|TRBV5-1|14
CASSTFEGSDTQYF
TGCGCCAGCAGCACTTTCGAGGGCTCAGATACGCAGTATTTT
>TRBD1|TRBJ1-2|medium-sized|TRBV28|16
CASSSEWTGANYGYTF
TGTGCCAGCAGTTCCGAGTGGACAGGGGCCAACTATGGCTACACCTTC
>NA|TRBJ1-5|NA|TRBV9|15
CASSSHGSGNQPQHF
TGTGCCAGCAGCTCCCACGGTTCGGGCAATCAGCCCCAGCATTTT
>TRBD1|TRBJ1-2|NA|TRBV24-1|14
CATSDPGTGDGYTF
TGTGCCACCAGTGATCCAGGGACAGGGGATGGCTACACCTTC
>TRBD2|TRBJ2-7|NA|TRBV12-3/TRBV12-4|13
CASRLAGAYEQYF
TGTGCCAGCAGACTAGCGGGGGCCTACGAGCAGTACTTC
>NA|TRBJ2-7|NA|TRBV28|12
CASSRRGVKQYF
TGTGCCAGCAGCCGCAGGGGCGTGAAGCAGTACTTC
>TRBD1|TRBJ1-6|many|TRBV7-2|15
CASSLAGGSGSPLHF
TGTGCCAGCAGCTTAGCAGGGGGCTCGGGTTCACCCCTCCACTTT
>NA|TRBJ2-4|NA|TRBV15|14
CATSRGADGNIQYF
TGTGCCACCAGCAGAGGGGCCGACGGAAACATTCAGTACTTC
>NA|TRBJ1-5|NA|TRBV6-5|15
CASTWDGGSNQPQHF
TGTGCCAGCACCTGGGACGGGGGGTCCAATCAGCCCCAGCATTTT